This record looks at one T cell receptor beta chain sequence and its context. The authors' processing: The assay estimated nucleated cells by amplifying reference gene primers. Repertoires were generated with immunoSEQ multiplex PCR, while TCRdb's copy carries only in-frame clones and drops some. Clone size and the V and J calls come from that table; the DNA yielded D and trimming. This sample has 400,000 to 450,000 clones, with approximately 89% found just once. This sample was included in a study of blood T cell repertoires in COVID-19. Study-level information: The study drew acute and convalescent COVID-19 samples from the United States, Italy and Spain.

V gave up 6 bases and J gave up 4 bases; unmatched junction bases: 15. Per germline, CDR1 MNHEY and CDR2 SMNVEV (reference sequence). CDR3 length: 16 residues. The rearrangement joins TRBV27 to TRBJ2-7, with 7 nucleotides matching TRBD1. The sample was peripheral blood. The receptor's source is a woman between 45 and 65 years old with COVID-19, enrolled during active disease. This CDR3 reads CASSLTTGRVWYEQYF. CDR3 nucleotide sequence: TGTGCCAGCAGCCTGACGACAGGGCGGGTTTGGTACGAGCAGTACTTC.